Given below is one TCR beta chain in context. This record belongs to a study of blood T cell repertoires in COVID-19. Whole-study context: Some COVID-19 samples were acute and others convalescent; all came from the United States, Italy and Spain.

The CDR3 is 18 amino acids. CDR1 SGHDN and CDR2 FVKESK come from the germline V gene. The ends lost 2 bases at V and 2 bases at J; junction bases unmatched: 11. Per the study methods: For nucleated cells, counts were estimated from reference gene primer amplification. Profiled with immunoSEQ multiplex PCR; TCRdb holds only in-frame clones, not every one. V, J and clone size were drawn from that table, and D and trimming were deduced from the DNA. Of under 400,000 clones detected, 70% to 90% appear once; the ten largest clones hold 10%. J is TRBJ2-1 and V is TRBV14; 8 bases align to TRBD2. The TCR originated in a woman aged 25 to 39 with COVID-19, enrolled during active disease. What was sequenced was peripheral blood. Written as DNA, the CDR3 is TGTGCCAGCAGCCAAAAAGGCGCTAGCGGGCTTACCTACAATGAGCAGTTCTTC. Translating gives CASSQKGASGLTYNEQFF.